The clone carrying this T cell receptor beta chain appeared a single time. The data are from a study of blood T cells in healthy people across ages. The authors ran a second PCR of roughly 6 to 12 cycles using a sample-barcoded 5' primer and a J-beta primer mix. TCRdb reprocessed the 5' RACE reads with MiXCR, giving one entry per CDR3 protein. The table shows 700,000 to 900,000 distinct CDR3 sequences, with 53% occurring only once. Trimming stripped 2 bases from V and 5 bases from J, with 22 bases between. The CDR3 has 17 amino acids. Germline CDR1 is MNHEY and CDR2 is SVGAGI. The study recruited healthy Caucasian donors from Russia who were aged about 6 to 90.

V and J are TRBV6-5 and TRBJ2-7; D may correspond to TRBD1 or TRBD2 (5 bases each). This TCR derives from a man older than 75 in good health. Material: blood. Written as DNA, the CDR3 is TGTGCCAGCAGTTACCGGAGCGTTGGGACCAACCTACACGAGCAGTACTTC. Amino acids: CASSYRSVGTNLHEQYF.